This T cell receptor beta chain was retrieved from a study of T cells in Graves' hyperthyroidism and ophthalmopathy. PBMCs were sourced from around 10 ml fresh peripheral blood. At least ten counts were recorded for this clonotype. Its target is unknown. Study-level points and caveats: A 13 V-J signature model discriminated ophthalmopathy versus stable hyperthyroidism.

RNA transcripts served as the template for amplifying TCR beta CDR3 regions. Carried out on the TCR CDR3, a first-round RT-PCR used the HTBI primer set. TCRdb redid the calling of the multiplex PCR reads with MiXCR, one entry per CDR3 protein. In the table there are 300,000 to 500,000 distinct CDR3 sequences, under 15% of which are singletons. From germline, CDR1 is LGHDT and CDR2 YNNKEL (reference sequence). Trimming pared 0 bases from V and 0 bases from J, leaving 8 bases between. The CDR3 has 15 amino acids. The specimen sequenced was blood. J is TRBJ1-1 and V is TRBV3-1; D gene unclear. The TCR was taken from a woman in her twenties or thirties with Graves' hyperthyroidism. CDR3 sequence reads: CASSQERQMNTEAFF. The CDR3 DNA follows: TGTGCCAGCAGCCAAGAAAGGCAAATGAACACTGAAGCTTTCTTT.